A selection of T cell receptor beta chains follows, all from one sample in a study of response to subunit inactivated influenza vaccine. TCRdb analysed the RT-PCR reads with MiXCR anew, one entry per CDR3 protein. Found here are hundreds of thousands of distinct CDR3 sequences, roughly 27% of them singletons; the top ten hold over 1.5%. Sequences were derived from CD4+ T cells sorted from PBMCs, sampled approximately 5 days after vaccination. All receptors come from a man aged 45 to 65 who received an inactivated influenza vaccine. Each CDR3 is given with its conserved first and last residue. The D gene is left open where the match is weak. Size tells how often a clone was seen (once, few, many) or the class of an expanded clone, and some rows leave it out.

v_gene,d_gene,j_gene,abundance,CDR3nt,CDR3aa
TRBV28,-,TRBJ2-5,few,TGTGCCAGCATCGCCCCGGGACAAGGCCAAGAGACCCAGTACTTC,CASIAPGQGQETQYF
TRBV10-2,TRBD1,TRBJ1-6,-,TGCGCCAGCAGCGAGGTGAACAGGGGCCGGGGTTCACCCCTCCACTTT,CASSEVNRGRGSPLHF
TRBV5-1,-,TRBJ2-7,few,TGCGCCAGCAGCTTGAGGGGTGCGTCGGCGGTCTCCTACGAGCAGTACTTC,CASSLRGASAVSYEQYF
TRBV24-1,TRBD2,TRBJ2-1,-,TGTGCCACCCGCTTACTAGCGGGAGCTTACAATGAGCAGTTCTTC,CATRLLAGAYNEQFF
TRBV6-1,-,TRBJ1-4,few,TGTGCCAGCAGTGAAAGGAGCTGGTTGAGTGAAAAACTGTTTTTT,CASSERSWLSEKLFF
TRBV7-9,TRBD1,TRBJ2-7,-,TGTGCCAGCAGCTCTTCCGGACAGGGGACAGGTGAGCAGTACTTC,CASSSSGQGTGEQYF
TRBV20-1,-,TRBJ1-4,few,TGCAGTGCTAGGAACAGGGTCGACGAAAAACTGTTTTTT,CSARNRVDEKLFF
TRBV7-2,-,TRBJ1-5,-,TGTGCCAGCAGCTTAACGAGGGTGGGTCGGGGATATAGCAATCAGCCCCAGCATTTT,CASSLTRVGRGYSNQPQHF
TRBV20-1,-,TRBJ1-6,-,TGCAGTGCTAGGGACCTTCAGGGTTCACCCCTCCACTTT,CSARDLQGSPLHF
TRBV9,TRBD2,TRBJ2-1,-,TGTGCCAGCAGCGTACAGGAGCGGGGGGGCTACAATGAGCAGTTCTTC,CASSVQERGGYNEQFF
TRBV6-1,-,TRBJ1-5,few,TGTGCCAGCAGAAAGCTAGCGGTTAGCAATCAGCCCCAGCATTTT,CASRKLAVSNQPQHF
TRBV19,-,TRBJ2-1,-,TGTGCCAGTACTCGTTCCCCCTACAATGAGCAGTTCTTC,CASTRSPYNEQFF
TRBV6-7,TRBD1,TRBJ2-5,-,TGTGCCAGCAGTTACGCATGGGACAGTGAAGAGACCCAGTACTTC,CASSYAWDSEETQYF
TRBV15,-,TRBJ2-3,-,TGTGCCACCAGCAGAGATCGAAGAGATACGCAGTATTTT,CATSRDRRDTQYF
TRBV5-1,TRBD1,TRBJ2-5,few,TGCGCCAGCCAACCCGCCCCAGACAGGGAAGGAGAGACCCAGTACTTC,CASQPAPDREGETQYF